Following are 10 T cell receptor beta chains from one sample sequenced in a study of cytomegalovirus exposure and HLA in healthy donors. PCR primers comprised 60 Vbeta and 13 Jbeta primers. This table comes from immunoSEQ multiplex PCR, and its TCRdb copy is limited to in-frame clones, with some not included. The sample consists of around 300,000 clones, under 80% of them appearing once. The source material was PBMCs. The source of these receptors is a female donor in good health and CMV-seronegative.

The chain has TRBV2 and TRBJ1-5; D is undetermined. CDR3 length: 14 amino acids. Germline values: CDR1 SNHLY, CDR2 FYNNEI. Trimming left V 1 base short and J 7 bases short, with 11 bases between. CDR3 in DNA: TGTGCCAGCAGTGAAGGGCGGGCGCAGCAGCCCCAGCATTTT. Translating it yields CASSEGRAQQPQHF.

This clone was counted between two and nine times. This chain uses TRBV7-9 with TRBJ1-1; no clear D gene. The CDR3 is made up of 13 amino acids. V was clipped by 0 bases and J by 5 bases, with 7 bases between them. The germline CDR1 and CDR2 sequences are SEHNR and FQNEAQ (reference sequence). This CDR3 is CASSLAGETEAFF. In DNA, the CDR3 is TGTGCCAGCAGCTTAGCTGGAGAAACTGAAGCTTTCTTT.

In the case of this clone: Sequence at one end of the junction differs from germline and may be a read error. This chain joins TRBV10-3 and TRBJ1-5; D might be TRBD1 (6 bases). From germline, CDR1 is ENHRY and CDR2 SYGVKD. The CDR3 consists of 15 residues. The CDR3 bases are TGTGTCATCAGTGATGGGTCAGGGGGCAATCAGCCCCAGCATTTT. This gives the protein CVISDGSGGNQPQHF.

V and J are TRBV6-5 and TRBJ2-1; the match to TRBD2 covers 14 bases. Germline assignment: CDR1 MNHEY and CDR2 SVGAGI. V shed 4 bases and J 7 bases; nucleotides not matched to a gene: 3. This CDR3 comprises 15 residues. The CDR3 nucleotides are TGTGCCAGCAGTTCCGGGACTAGCGGGAGAAATGAGCAGTTCTTC. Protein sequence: CASSSGTSGRNEQFF.

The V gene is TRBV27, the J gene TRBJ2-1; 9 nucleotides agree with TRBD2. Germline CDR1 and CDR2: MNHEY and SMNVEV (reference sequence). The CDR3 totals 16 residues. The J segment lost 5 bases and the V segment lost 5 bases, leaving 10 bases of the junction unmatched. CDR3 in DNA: TGTGCCAGCAGTCCCCCTGAGGGACTAGCACACAATGAGCAGTTCTTC. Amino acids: CASSPPEGLAHNEQFF.

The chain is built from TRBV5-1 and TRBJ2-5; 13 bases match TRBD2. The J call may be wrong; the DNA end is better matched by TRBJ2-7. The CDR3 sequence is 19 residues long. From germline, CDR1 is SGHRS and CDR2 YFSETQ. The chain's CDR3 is CASSFAPGLAGSVSYEQYF. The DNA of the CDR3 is TGCGCCAGCAGCTTCGCACCGGGACTAGCGGGATCGGTCTCCTACGAGCAGTACTTC.

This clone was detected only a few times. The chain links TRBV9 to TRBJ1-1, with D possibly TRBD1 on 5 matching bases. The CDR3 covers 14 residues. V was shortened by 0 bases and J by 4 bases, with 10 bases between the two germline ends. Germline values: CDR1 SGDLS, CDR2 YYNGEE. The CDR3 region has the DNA TGTGCCAGCAGCGTAGATCGGGGGGGCACTGAAGCTTTCTTT. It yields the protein CASSVDRGGTEAFF.

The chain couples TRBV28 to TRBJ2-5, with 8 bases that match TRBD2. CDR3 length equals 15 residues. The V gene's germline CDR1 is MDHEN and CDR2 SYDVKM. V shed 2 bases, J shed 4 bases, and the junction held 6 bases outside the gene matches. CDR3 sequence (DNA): TGTGCCAGCAGTTTAACGGGACTAGAGGGAGAGACCCAGTACTTC. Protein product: CASSLTGLEGETQYF.

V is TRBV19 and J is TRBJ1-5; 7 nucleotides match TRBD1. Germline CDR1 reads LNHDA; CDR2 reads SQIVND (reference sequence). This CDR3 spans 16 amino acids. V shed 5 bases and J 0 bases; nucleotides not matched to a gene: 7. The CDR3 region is CASSETGTVSNQPQHF. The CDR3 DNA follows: TGTGCCAGTAGTGAGACCGGGACAGTTAGCAATCAGCCCCAGCATTTT.

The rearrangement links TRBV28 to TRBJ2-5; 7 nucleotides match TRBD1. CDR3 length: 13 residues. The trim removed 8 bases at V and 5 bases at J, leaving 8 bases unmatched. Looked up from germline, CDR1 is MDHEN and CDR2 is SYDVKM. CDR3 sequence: CASVGTAGETQYF. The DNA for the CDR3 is TGTGCCAGCGTGGGGACAGCCGGGGAGACCCAGTACTTC.